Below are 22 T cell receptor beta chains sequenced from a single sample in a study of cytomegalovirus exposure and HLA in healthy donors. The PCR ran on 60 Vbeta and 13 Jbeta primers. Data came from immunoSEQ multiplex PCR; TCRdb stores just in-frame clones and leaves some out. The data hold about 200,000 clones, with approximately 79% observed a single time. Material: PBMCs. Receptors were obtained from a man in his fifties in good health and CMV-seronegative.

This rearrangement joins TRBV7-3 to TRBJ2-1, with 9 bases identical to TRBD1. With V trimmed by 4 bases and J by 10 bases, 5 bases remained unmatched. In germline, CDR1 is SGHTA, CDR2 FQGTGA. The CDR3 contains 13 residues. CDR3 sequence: CASSSTGGGEQFF. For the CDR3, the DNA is TGTGCCAGCAGCTCAACAGGGGGCGGAGAGCAGTTCTTC.

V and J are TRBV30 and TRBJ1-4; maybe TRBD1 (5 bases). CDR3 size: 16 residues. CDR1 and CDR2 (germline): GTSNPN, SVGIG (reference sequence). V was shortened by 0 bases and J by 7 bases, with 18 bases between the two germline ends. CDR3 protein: CAWSVMWGIGSEKLFF. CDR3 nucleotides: TGTGCCTGGAGTGTAATGTGGGGCATCGGGAGTGAAAAACTGTTTTTT. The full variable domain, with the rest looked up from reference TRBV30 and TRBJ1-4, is SQTIHQWPATLVQPVGSPLSLECTVEGTSNPNLYWYRQAAGRGLQLLFYSVGIGQISSEVPQNLSASRPQDRQFILSSKKLLLSDSGFYLCAWSVMWGIGSEKLFFGSGTQLSVL.

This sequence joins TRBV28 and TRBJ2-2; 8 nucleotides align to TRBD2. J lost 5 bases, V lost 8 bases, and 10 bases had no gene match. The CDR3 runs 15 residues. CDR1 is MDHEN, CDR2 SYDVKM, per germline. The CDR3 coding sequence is TGTGCCAGCGGCCTTTCGGCGGGAGGAACCGGGGAGCTGTTTTTT. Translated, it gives CASGLSAGGTGELFF.

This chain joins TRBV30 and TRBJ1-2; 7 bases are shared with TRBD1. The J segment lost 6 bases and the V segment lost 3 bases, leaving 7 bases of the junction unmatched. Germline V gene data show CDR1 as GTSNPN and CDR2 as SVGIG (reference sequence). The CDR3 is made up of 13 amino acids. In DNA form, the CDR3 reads TGTGCCTGGAGATATGACAGGGTCCATGGCTACACCTTC. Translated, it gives CAWRYDRVHGYTF.

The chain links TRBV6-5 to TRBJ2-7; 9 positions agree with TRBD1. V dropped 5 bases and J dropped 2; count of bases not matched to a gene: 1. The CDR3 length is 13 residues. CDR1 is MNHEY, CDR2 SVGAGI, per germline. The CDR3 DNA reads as TGTGCCAGCAGTCGGGACAGGGCCTACGAGCAGTACTTC. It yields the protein CASSRDRAYEQYF.

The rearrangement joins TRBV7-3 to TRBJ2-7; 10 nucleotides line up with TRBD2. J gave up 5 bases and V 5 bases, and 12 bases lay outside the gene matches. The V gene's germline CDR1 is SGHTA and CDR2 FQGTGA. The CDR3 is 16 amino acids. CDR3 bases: TGTGCCAGCAGCCTAGATCCGGGACTAGCGTCCGACGAGCAGTACTTC. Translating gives CASSLDPGLASDEQYF.

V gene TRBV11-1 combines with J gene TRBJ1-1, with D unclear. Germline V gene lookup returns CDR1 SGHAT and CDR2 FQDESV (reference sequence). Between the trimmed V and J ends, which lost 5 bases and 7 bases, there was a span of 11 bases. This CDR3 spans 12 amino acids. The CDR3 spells CASSHYGSEAFF. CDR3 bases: TGTGCCAGCAGCCATTACGGGAGTGAAGCTTTCTTT.

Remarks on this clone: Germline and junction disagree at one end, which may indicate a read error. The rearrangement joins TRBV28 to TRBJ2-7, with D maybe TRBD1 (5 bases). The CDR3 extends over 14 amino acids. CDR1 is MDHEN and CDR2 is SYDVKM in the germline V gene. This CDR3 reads CASSFETVFYEQYF. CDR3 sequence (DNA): TGTGCCAGCAGTTTCGAGACAGTTTTCTACGAGCAGTACTTT. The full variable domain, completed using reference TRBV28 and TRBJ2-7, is DVKVTQSSRYLVKRTGEKVFLECVQDMDHENMFWYRQDPGLGLRLIYFSYDVKMKEKGDIPEGYSVSREKKERFSLILESASTNQTSMYLCASSFETVFYEQYFGPGTRLTVT.

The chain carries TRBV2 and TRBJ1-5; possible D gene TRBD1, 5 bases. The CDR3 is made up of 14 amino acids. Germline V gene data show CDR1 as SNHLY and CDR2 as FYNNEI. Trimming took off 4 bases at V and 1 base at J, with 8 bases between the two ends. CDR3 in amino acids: CASSGQYSNQPQHF. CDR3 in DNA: TGTGCCAGCAGTGGACAGTACAGCAATCAGCCCCAGCATTTT.

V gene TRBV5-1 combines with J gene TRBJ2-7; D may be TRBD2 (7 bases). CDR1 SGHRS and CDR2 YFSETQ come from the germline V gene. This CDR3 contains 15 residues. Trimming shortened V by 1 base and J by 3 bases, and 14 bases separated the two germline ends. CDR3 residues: CASSLSGGADYEQYF. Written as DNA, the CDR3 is TGCGCCAGCAGCTTGTCGGGGGGCGCCGACTACGAGCAGTACTTC.

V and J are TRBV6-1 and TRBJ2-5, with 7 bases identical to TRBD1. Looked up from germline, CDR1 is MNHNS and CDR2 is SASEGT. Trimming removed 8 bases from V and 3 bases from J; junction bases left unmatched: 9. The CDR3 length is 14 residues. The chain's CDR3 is CASEYRGIEETQYF. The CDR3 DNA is TGTGCCAGCGAATACAGGGGTATCGAAGAGACCCAGTACTTC.

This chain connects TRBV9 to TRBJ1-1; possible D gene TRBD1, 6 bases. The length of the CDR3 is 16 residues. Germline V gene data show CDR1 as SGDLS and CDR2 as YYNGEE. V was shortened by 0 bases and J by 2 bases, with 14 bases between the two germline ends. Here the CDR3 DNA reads TGTGCCAGCAGCGTAGGTCTCGGGGGGCAAAACACTGAAGCTTTCTTT. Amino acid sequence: CASSVGLGGQNTEAFF.

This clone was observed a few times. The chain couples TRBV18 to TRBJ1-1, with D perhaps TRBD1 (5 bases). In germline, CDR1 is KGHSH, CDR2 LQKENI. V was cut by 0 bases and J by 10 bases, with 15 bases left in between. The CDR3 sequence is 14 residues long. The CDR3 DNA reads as TGTGCCAGCTCACCACCGTCACAGGTTATGGGAGCTTTCTTT. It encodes CASSPPSQVMGAFF.

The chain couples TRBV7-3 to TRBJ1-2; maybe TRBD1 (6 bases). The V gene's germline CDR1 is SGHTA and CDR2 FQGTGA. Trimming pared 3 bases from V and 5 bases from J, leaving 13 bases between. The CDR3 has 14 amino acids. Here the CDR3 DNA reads TGTGCCAGCAGCTTGACCTCCAGGGGTTATGGCTACACCTTC. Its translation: CASSLTSRGYGYTF.

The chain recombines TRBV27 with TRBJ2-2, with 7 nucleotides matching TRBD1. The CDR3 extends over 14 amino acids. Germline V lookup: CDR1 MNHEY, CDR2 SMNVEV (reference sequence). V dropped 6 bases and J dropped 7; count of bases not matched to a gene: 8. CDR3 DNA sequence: TGTGCCAGCAGATTTGGGACAGACAGCGGGGAGCTGTTTTTT. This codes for CASRFGTDSGELFF.

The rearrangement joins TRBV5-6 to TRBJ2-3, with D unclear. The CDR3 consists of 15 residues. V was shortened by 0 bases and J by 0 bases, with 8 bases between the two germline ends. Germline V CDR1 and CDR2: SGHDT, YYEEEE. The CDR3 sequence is CASSLGQASTDTQYF. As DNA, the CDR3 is TGTGCCAGCAGCTTGGGGCAGGCTAGCACAGATACGCAGTATTTT.

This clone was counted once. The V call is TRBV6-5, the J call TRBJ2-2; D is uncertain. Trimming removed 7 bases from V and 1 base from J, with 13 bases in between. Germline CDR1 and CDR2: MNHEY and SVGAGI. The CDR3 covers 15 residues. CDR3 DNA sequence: TGTGCCAGCACGCCTCTTAGTTTGAACACCGGGGAGCTGTTTTTT. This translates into CASTPLSLNTGELFF.

For the CDR3, the DNA is TGTGCCAGCAGCGCCAATACAGGGCCCACTGAAGCTTTCTTT. Protein sequence: CASSANTGPTEAFF. The genes are TRBV7-3 and TRBJ1-1; TRBD1 is a possible D gene (6 bases). Germline CDR1 and CDR2: SGHTA and FQGTGA. The CDR3 totals 14 residues. V was pared by 5 bases and J by 4 bases, with 14 bases between.

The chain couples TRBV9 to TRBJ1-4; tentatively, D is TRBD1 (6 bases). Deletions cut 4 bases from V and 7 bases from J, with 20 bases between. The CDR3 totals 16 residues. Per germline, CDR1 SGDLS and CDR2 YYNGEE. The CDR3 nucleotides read TGTGCCAGCAGCTCATTAGCCGGGACAACCACTGAAAAACTGTTTTTT. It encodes CASSSLAGTTTEKLFF. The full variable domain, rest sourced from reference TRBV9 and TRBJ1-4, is DSGVTQTPKHLITATGQRVTLRCSPRSGDLSVYWYQQSLDQGLQFLIQYYNGEERAKGNILERFSAQQFPDLHSELNLSSLELGDSALYFCASSSLAGTTTEKLFFGSGTQLSVL.

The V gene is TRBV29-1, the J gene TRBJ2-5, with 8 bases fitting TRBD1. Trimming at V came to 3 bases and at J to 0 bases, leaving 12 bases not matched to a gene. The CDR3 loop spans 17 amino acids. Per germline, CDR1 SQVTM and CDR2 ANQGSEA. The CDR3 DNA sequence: TGCAGCGTTGAGGGGACAGGACCGGAGGGGTACCAAGAGACCCAGTACTTC. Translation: CSVEGTGPEGYQETQYF.

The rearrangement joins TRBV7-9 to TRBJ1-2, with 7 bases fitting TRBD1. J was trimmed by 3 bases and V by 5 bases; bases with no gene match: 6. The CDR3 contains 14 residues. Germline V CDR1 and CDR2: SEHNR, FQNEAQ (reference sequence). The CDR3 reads CASSITGVDYGYTF. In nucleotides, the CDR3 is TGTGCCAGCAGCATAACAGGGGTCGACTATGGCTACACCTTC. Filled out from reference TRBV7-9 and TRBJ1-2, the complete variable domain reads DTGVSQNPRHKITKRGQNVTFRCDPISEHNRLYWYRQTLGQGPEFLTYFQNEAQLEKSRLLSDRFSAERPKGSFSTLEIQRTEQGDSAMYLCASSITGVDYGYTFGSGTRLTVV.

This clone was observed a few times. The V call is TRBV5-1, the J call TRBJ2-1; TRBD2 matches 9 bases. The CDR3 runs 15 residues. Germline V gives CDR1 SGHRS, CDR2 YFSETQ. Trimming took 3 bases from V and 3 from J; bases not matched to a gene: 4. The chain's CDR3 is CASSSQAGGYNEQFF. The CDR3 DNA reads TGCGCCAGCAGCTCACAAGCGGGAGGCTACAATGAGCAGTTCTTC.